This T cell receptor beta chain was sequenced for a study of control samples from healthy donors and cancer patients. CDR1 and CDR2 from the germline V gene are MDHEN and SYDVKM. V lost 6 bases and J lost 3, with 15 bases in between. The CDR3 has 14 amino acids. TCRdb's copy holds only in-frame clones and misses some; the assay was immunoSEQ multiplex PCR. The sample includes 150,000 to 190,000 clones, over 90% of them seen just once. This sequence was found in a man aged 45-65 years in good health. The chain has TRBV28 and TRBJ2-7; TRBD2 might be the D (5 bases). Sequenced sample: blood. As DNA, the CDR3 is TGTGCCAGCAGCCTGAGCGGAGCTCTCTACGAGCAGTACTTC. Its translation is CASSLSGALYEQYF.